One TCR beta chain is described in this entry. No antigen is known for it. The sample originates from a study of TIL therapy for anti-PD-1-resistant metastatic lung cancer. At the level of the study: By whole-exome sequencing, median non-synonymous tumor mutation burden was over 1.2 mutations per megabase.

There are 12 residues in the CDR3. The V gene lost 3 bases and the J gene lost 13 bases, with 12 bases spanning the gap. The germline V gene encodes CDR1 MNHNS and CDR2 SASEGT. The immunoSEQ assay was v3. Libraries were sequenced to 1.5 million to 2 million read pairs (survey) or roughly 4.5-6 million (deep). Profiled with immunoSEQ multiplex PCR; TCRdb holds only in-frame clones, not every one. The sample consists of more than 90,000 clones, around three fifths of them appearing once. The time point is: pre-treatment sample, taken before nivolumab and TIL therapy. Tumor tissue came from excised metastases, mostly pleural nodules or supraclavicular lymph nodes. Study results and limitations: Many TIL product clones were absent from baseline tumor, suggesting clonal contraction.

The chain combines TRBV6-1 with TRBJ2-2; D gene uncertain. This sample comprised tumor tissue, obtained at baseline. The source of this sequence is a person between 25 and 79 years old with non-small cell lung cancer. The CDR3 sequence is CASSDIGSGLFF. The CDR3 nucleotides read TGTGCCAGCAGTGACATAGGGTCCGGGCTGTTTTTT.